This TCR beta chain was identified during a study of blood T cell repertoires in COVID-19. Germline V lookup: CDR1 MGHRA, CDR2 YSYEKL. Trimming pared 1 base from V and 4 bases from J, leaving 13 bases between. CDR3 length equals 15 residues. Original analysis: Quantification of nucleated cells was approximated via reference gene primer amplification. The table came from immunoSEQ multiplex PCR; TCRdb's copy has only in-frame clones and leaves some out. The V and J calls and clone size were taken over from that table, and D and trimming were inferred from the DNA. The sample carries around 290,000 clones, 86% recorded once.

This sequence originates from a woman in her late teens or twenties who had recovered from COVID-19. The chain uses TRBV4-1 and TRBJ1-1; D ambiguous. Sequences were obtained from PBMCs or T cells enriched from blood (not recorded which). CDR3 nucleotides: TGCGCCAGCAGCCAAGGGATAACGGGAAGCACTGAAGCTTTCTTT. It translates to CASSQGITGSTEAFF.